Listed here are 14 T cell receptor beta chains from one sample, sequenced in a study of blood T cell repertoires in COVID-19. TCRdb keeps only in-frame clones here, not all; method: immunoSEQ multiplex PCR. Of roughly 270,000 clones listed, around 80% were seen once; the top ten hold about 5%. Sequencing was carried out using PBMCs or T cells enriched from blood (not recorded which). The source of these receptors is a man aged 35 to 55 who had been exposed to COVID-19.

V gene TRBV3-1 (or the pseudogene TRBV3-2) combines with J gene TRBJ1-3, with D hard to call. Trimming stripped 1 base from V and 6 bases from J, with 4 bases between. The CDR3 has 12 residues. Germline loops: CDR1 LGHDT, CDR2 YNNKEL (reference sequence). CDR3: CASSQVLNTIYF. The CDR3 region has the DNA TGTGCCAGCAGCCAAGTCTTAAACACCATATATTTT.

The rearrangement joins TRBV4-1 to TRBJ2-3; 9 bases match TRBD2. This CDR3 spans 17 amino acids. Germline CDR1 is MGHRA and CDR2 is YSYEKL. The junction had 13 bases not matched to a gene; V was cut back by 5 bases and J by 4 bases. The DNA of the CDR3 is TGCGCCAGCAGCGCGCTCGGGGGCGGGAGGGTGGCAGATACGCAGTATTTT. This translates into CASSALGGGRVADTQYF.

V gene TRBV3-1 (or the pseudogene TRBV3-2) combines with J gene TRBJ2-2; TRBD2 might be the D (5 bases). V lost 4 bases and J lost 4, with 16 bases in between. The CDR3 totals 16 residues. Germline V gene lookup returns CDR1 LGHDT and CDR2 YNNKEL (reference sequence). The CDR3 spells CASSLPAGVGTGELFF. The CDR3 coding sequence is TGTGCCAGCAGCCTGCCCGCCGGGGTAGGCACCGGGGAGCTGTTTTTT.

The rearrangement joins TRBV18 to TRBJ2-1; possible D gene TRBD2, 6 bases. The CDR3 totals 17 residues. CDR1 is KGHSH, CDR2 LQKENI, per germline. With 2 bases removed from V and 7 bases from J, the gap between germline ends came to 21 bases. CDR3 amino acids: CASSPGGAGIRQNEQFF. In nucleotides, the CDR3 is TGTGCCAGCTCACCAGGAGGGGCGGGGATCAGGCAGAATGAGCAGTTCTTC.

This clone was observed a few times. The V and J genes are TRBV9 and TRBJ1-2; D not certain. The CDR3 is 14 amino acids. Germline V gives CDR1 SGDLS, CDR2 YYNGEE. The V and J ends lost 5 bases and 3 bases respectively, with 14 bases between them. The CDR3 here is CASREVGLDYGYTF. CDR3 DNA: TGTGCCAGCAGAGAGGTTGGCCTGGACTATGGCTACACCTTC.

The V and J genes are TRBV5-6 and TRBJ2-3; weak D call: TRBD1 (6 bases). V shed 4 bases and J shed 5 bases, with 20 bases lying between them. This CDR3 region has 16 residues. The germline V gene has CDR1 SGHDT and CDR2 YYEEEE. DNA of the CDR3: TGTGCCAGCAGCCAGGGGCTACCGGGAAGGGGAGATACGCAGTATTTT. Amino acids: CASSQGLPGRGDTQYF. Full variable domain (outside the CDR3, taken from reference TRBV5-6 and TRBJ2-3): DAGVTQSPTHLIKTRGQQVTLRCSPKSGHDTVSWYQQALGQGPQFIFQYYEEEERQRGNFPDRFSGHQFPNYSSELNVNALLLGDSALYLCASSQGLPGRGDTQYFGPGTRLTVL.

CDR3 DNA: TGTGCCAGCAGCATATATAGCGGGAGGGCCAATGAGCAGTTCTTC. Translation gives CASSIYSGRANEQFF. This chain uses TRBV7-9 with TRBJ2-1; 11 bases fit TRBD2. Trimming took 5 bases from V and 6 from J; bases not matched to a gene: 6. The CDR3 runs 15 residues. Germline-derived CDR1 and CDR2 are SEHNR and FQNEAQ (reference sequence).

J is TRBJ1-6 and V is TRBV11-2; 9 bases are shared with TRBD1. V dropped 6 bases and J dropped 9; count of bases not matched to a gene: 15. The V gene's germline CDR1 is SGHAT and CDR2 FQNNGV. The CDR3 sequence is 17 residues long. For the CDR3, the DNA is TGTGCCAGCAGTAGCCTGGGACAGGGAGCCTTCGGTTCACCCCTCCACTTT. The encoded protein is CASSSLGQGAFGSPLHF. Variable domain in full (rest from reference TRBV11-2 and TRBJ1-6): EAGVAQSPRYKIIEKRQSVAFWCNPISGHATLYWYQQILGQGPKLLIQFQNNGVVDDSQLPKDRFSAERLKGVDSTLKIQPAKLEDSAVYLCASSSLGQGAFGSPLHFGNGTRLTVT.

This sequence joins TRBV2 and TRBJ2-3; D call uncertain. Trimming shortened V by 5 bases and J by 2 bases, and 2 bases separated the two germline ends. CDR3 length equals 11 residues. Germline loops: CDR1 SNHLY, CDR2 FYNNEI. In DNA, the CDR3 is TGTGCCAGCAGTTACACAGATACGCAGTATTTT. Residues: CASSYTDTQYF.

The V gene is TRBV14, the J gene TRBJ1-1; no definite D call. Trimming took off 11 bases at V and 3 bases at J, with 16 bases between the two ends. Germline lookup yields CDR1 SGHDN and CDR2 FVKESK. The CDR3 extends over 13 amino acids. This chain's CDR3 is CAGRVEEDTEAFF. CDR3 DNA: TGTGCCGGGCGGGTGGAGGAGGACACTGAAGCTTTCTTT.

This sequence joins TRBV11-2 and TRBJ2-5; D possibly corresponds to TRBD2 (6 bases). CDR1 and CDR2 (germline): SGHAT, FQNNGV. This CDR3 is 15 amino acids long. The V and J ends lost 5 bases and 5 bases respectively, with 18 bases between them. The CDR3 region has the DNA TGTGCCAGCAGCCCCTTGTTTCGGGGGAGGGAGACCCAGTACTTC. Translation: CASSPLFRGRETQYF.

The sample holds one count of this clone. This sequence joins TRBV21-1 and TRBJ1-1; TRBD1 was called by the table and not checked on the DNA. TRBV21-1 is recorded as a pseudogene. This CDR3 contains 19 residues. The CDR3 DNA sequence: TGTGCCAGCAGCAATAAGGCTCGTGTGGTCAGGGGCCCGAACACTGAAGCTTTCTTT. Translated: CASSNKARVVRGPNTEAFF.

The chain links TRBV12-3 or TRBV12-4 to TRBJ1-3, with D hard to call. The V and J ends lost 5 bases and 5 bases respectively, with 10 bases between them. The CDR3 is 13 residues long. The CDR3 sequence is CASSPGFRNTIYF. DNA of the CDR3: TGTGCCAGCAGTCCCGGTTTTCGAAACACCATATATTTT.

The chain couples TRBV9 to TRBJ2-5, with TRBD2 matching over 7 bases. CDR1 and CDR2 from the germline V gene are SGDLS and YYNGEE. The CDR3 is made up of 15 amino acids. V shed 0 bases and J 3 bases; nucleotides not matched to a gene: 5. CDR3 residues: CASSVGTRGEETQYF. The CDR3 coding sequence is TGTGCCAGCAGCGTAGGGACCCGGGGGGAAGAGACCCAGTACTTC.